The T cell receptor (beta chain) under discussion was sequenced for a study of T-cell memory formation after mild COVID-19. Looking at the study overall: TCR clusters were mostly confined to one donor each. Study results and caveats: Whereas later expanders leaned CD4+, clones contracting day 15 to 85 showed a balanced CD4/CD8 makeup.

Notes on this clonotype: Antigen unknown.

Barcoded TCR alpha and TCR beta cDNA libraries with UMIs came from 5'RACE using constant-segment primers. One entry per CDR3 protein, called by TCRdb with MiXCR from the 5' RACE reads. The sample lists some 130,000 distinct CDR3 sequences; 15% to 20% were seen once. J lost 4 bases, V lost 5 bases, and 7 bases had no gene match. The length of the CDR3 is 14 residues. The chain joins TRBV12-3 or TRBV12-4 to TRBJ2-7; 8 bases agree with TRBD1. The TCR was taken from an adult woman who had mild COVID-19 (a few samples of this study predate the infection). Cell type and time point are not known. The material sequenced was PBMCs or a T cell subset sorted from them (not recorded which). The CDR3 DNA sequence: TGTGCCAGCAGTCAGGGACAGGCTCCTTACGAGCAGTACTTC. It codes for CASSQGQAPYEQYF.